These 25 T cell receptor beta chains were sequenced from one sample in a study of CD8+ T cells in alopecia areata. Documented treatment: oral pan-JAK inhibitor, 5-10 mg twice daily. Following RNA extraction, reverse transcription yielded cDNA that acted as the sequencing template. Measured with immunoSEQ multiplex PCR; TCRdb has only the in-frame clones, and not every one. The sample contains about 210,000 clones, about 57% of which appear only once. Specimen: CD4+ T cells sorted from blood, collected at week 4, from a patient treated with tofacitinib. Receptor source: a human donor with alopecia areata.

The chain couples TRBV7-2 to TRBJ2-5; D might be TRBD1 or TRBD2, each matching 5 bases. Trimming removed 3 bases at V and 0 bases at J, with 11 bases between. The CDR3 spans 15 residues. CDR1 is SGHTA, CDR2 FQGNSA, per germline. This CDR3 is CASSLGDGYQETQYF. In DNA form, the CDR3 reads TGTGCCAGCAGCTTGGGGGACGGTTACCAAGAGACCCAGTACTTC. Supplemented by reference TRBV7-2 and TRBJ2-5, the full variable domain reads GAGVSQSPSNKVTEKGKDVELRCDPISGHTALYWYRQSLGQGLEFLIYFQGNSAPDKSGLPSDRFSAERTGGSVSTLTIQRTQQEDSAVYLCASSLGDGYQETQYFGPGTRLLVL.

This clone was observed a handful of times. The J gene is TRBJ1-6, the V gene TRBV27; D unresolved. Per germline, CDR1 MNHEY and CDR2 SMNVEV (reference sequence). V lost 5 bases, J lost 14 bases, and 13 bases lay in between. This CDR3 is 12 amino acids long. CDR3: CASSNTGLALHF. As DNA, the CDR3 is TGTGCCAGCAGTAACACGGGGTTGGCCCTCCACTTT.

The chain recombines TRBV9 with TRBJ2-1, with 7 nucleotides matching TRBD1. The V gene's germline CDR1 is SGDLS and CDR2 YYNGEE. CDR3 length equals 16 residues. Trimming took 0 bases from V and 3 from J; bases not matched to a gene: 6. The CDR3 region is CASSVGLGQHYNEQFF. CDR3 in DNA: TGTGCCAGCAGCGTAGGGCTGGGACAGCACTACAATGAGCAGTTCTTC.

The V call is TRBV29-1, the J call TRBJ2-1; tentative D call: TRBD1 (5 bases). This CDR3 contains 12 residues. The germline gives CDR1 SQVTM, CDR2 ANQGSEA. Trimming pared 6 bases from V and 9 bases from J, leaving 15 bases between. The CDR3 sequence is CSVQGVLAEQFF. For the CDR3, the DNA is TGCAGCGTCCAAGGGGTTTTAGCTGAGCAGTTCTTC.

This rearrangement joins TRBV4-3 to TRBJ1-5; D remains unclear. The CDR3 has 16 amino acids. CDR1 is LGHNA and CDR2 is YSLEER in the germline V gene. The ends were cut back, 2 bases at V and 3 bases at J, with 14 bases in the middle. As DNA, the CDR3 is TGCGCCAGCAGCCAAAGGGCAGAGGAGTACAATCAGCCCCAGCATTTT. Its translation is CASSQRAEEYNQPQHF.

This clone was seen a few times. The chain links TRBV29-1 to TRBJ1-1, with D possibly TRBD1 on 6 matching bases. The CDR3 has 12 residues. V lost 4 bases, J lost 0 bases, and 6 bases lay in between. Germline CDR1 SQVTM, CDR2 ANQGSEA. The CDR3 here is CSVGTVNTEAFF. The CDR3 nucleotides read TGCAGCGTTGGGACAGTGAACACTGAAGCTTTCTTT.

The CDR3 loop reads CASTQMTGSHLHF. The DNA of the CDR3 is TGTGCCAGCACCCAAATGACAGGTTCCCACCTCCACTTT. The V call is TRBV2, the J call TRBJ1-6, with D possibly matching TRBD1 (6 bases). V lost 7 bases, J lost 15 bases, and 19 bases lay in between. The CDR3 is made up of 13 amino acids. CDR1 and CDR2 (germline): SNHLY, FYNNEI.

This clone was counted only a few times. V gene TRBV29-1 combines with J gene TRBJ2-5; perhaps D is TRBD1 or TRBD2 (5 bases each). CDR3 length: 13 amino acids. Germline V gene data show CDR1 as SQVTM and CDR2 as ANQGSEA. The ends were cut back, 1 base at V and 5 bases at J, with 11 bases in the middle. In nucleotides, the CDR3 is TGCAGCGTTGAAGCAGGGAGAGGGGAGACCCAGTACTTC. Translated, it gives CSVEAGRGETQYF.

The J gene is TRBJ2-2, the V gene TRBV9; 11 nucleotides match TRBD1. V lost 3 bases to trimming and J lost 3 bases; unmatched junction nucleotides: 1. Germline CDR1 SGDLS, CDR2 YYNGEE. The CDR3 contains 15 residues. The CDR3 sequence is CASSGTGGYTGELFF. The CDR3 DNA reads TGTGCCAGCAGCGGGACAGGGGGCTACACCGGGGAGCTGTTTTTT.

The rearrangement uses TRBV14 and TRBJ1-1; 8 bases align to TRBD1. V lost 2 bases and J lost 3; bases outside the gene matches: 5. The CDR3 spans 15 residues. Germline CDR1 reads SGHDN; CDR2 reads FVKESK. CDR3 in amino acids: CASSQMAGGHTEAFF. The CDR3 DNA reads TGTGCCAGCAGCCAAATGGCAGGGGGCCACACTGAAGCTTTCTTT.

The rearrangement uses TRBV30 and TRBJ2-1; D unresolved. Between the trimmed V and J ends, which lost 2 bases and 15 bases, there was a span of 17 bases. Per the germline V gene, CDR1 is GTSNPN and CDR2 is SVGIG (reference sequence). The CDR3 runs 12 residues. CDR3: CAWSSAGENRFF. The CDR3, as DNA: TGTGCCTGGAGTTCGGCTGGCGAAAATCGGTTCTTC.

Comment on this clone: Other DNA sequences in this specimen translate into the identical CDR3. V usage is TRBV30 and J usage is TRBJ2-2; D is ambiguous. Trimming removed 1 base from V and 1 base from J, with 4 bases in between. Germline CDR1 GTSNPN, CDR2 SVGIG (reference sequence). The CDR3 length is 13 residues. CDR3 residues: CAWSGGNTGELFF. In DNA, the CDR3 is TGTGCCTGGAGTGGAGGGAACACCGGGGAGCTGTTTTTT.

This rearrangement joins TRBV7-2 to TRBJ2-2; D might be TRBD1 (6 bases). Germline V gene lookup returns CDR1 SGHTA and CDR2 FQGNSA. This CDR3 contains 14 residues. V was clipped by 6 bases and J by 1 base, with 9 bases between them. CDR3 sequence reads: CASRRDMNTGELFF. In DNA form, the CDR3 reads TGTGCCAGCAGAAGGGACATGAACACCGGGGAGCTGTTTTTT.

The V call is TRBV30, the J call TRBJ2-7, with 8 bases matching TRBD1. V trimming: 8 bases; J trimming: 4 bases; junction bases outside the gene matches: 4. CDR3 length: 11 amino acids. CDR1 is GTSNPN, CDR2 SVGIG, per germline (reference sequence). CDR3 amino acids: CAGDRGYEQYF. In DNA form, the CDR3 reads TGTGCCGGAGACAGGGGTTACGAGCAGTACTTC.

This clone was counted at least ten times. This chain connects TRBV19 to TRBJ2-3; D gene uncertain. Germline loops: CDR1 LNHDA, CDR2 SQIVND (reference sequence). This CDR3 has 13 amino acids. The V end lost 4 bases, the J end lost 4 bases, and 9 bases lay between the germline ends. The CDR3 DNA reads as TGTGCCAGTAGTACTAACCCCGCAGATACGCAGTATTTT. It yields the protein CASSTNPADTQYF.

A word on this clone: The sample carries other DNA sequences with the same CDR3. The J gene is TRBJ1-2, the V gene TRBV7-2; tentatively, D is TRBD1 (5 bases). V was cut by 5 bases and J by 4 bases, with 11 bases left in between. The germline CDR1 and CDR2 sequences are SGHTA and FQGNSA. The CDR3 has 13 amino acids. CDR3 nucleotide sequence: TGTGCCAGCAGCCCTCAGGGTCCCTATGGCTACACCTTC. Protein: CASSPQGPYGYTF. Combining the CDR3 with reference TRBV7-2 and TRBJ1-2 gives the whole variable domain GAGVSQSPSNKVTEKGKDVELRCDPISGHTALYWYRQSLGQGLEFLIYFQGNSAPDKSGLPSDRFSAERTGGSVSTLTIQRTQQEDSAVYLCASSPQGPYGYTFGSGTRLTVV.

This clone occurred a few times. V and J are TRBV11-2 and TRBJ2-1; TRBD2 might be the D (5 bases). Germline values: CDR1 SGHAT, CDR2 FQNNGV. CDR3 size: 13 residues. V shed 3 bases and J shed 8 bases, with 11 bases lying between them. In DNA form, the CDR3 reads TGTGCCAGCAGCTTTGCTTACGGGGATGAGCAGTTCTTC. This encodes CASSFAYGDEQFF.

This clone was recorded only once. The genes are TRBV29-1 and TRBJ2-7; D might be TRBD2 (6 bases). Germline lookup yields CDR1 SQVTM and CDR2 ANQGSEA. The CDR3 covers 13 residues. V was shortened by 6 bases and J by 0 bases, with 12 bases between the two germline ends. In nucleotides, the CDR3 is TGCAGCGTACGGCGGGACGGCTCCTACGAGCAGTACTTC. It yields the protein CSVRRDGSYEQYF.

The CDR3 loop is CATGHPNTEAFF. CDR3 DNA: TGTGCCACGGGACACCCGAACACTGAAGCTTTCTTT. The chain uses TRBV30 and TRBJ1-1; D is perhaps TRBD1 (6 bases). Germline CDR1 is GTSNPN and CDR2 is SVGIG (reference sequence). V was trimmed by 8 bases and J by 1 base, leaving 11 bases between them. The CDR3 sequence is 12 residues long.

The table lists this clone with a few counts. V usage is TRBV10-2 and J usage is TRBJ2-2, with D perhaps TRBD1 (6 bases). CDR3 length: 13 amino acids. Germline V gene lookup returns CDR1 WSHSY and CDR2 SAAADI. V lost 3 bases to trimming and J lost 5 bases, with 7 bases between them. CDR3 residues: CASSEGGTGELFF. The CDR3 DNA reads as TGCGCCAGCAGTGAAGGGGGAACCGGGGAGCTGTTTTTT.

CDR3 sequence (DNA): TGTGCCAGCAGTGAATCCACGACGTACACCGGGGAGCTGTTTTTT. Translated: CASSESTTYTGELFF. The V and J genes are TRBV25-1 and TRBJ2-2; D unclear. The CDR3 is made up of 15 amino acids. Between the trimmed V and J ends, which lost 1 base and 3 bases, there was a span of 9 bases. Germline V lookup: CDR1 MGHDK, CDR2 SYGVNS.

This clone was counted a few times. The chain employs TRBV29-1 and TRBJ2-3, with 9 bases that match TRBD2. Trimming cost V 4 bases and J 4 bases; bases outside gene matches: 6. The CDR3 has 14 residues. Looked up from germline, CDR1 is SQVTM and CDR2 is ANQGSEA. The chain's CDR3 is CSVAQAGGPDTQYF. In DNA form, the CDR3 reads TGCAGCGTTGCCCAAGCGGGGGGCCCAGATACGCAGTATTTT.

This chain uses TRBV7-2 with TRBJ2-3, with 8 nucleotides matching TRBD2. This CDR3 comprises 15 residues. Germline lookup yields CDR1 SGHTA and CDR2 FQGNSA. V was pared by 1 base and J by 8 bases, with 8 bases of the junction left unmatched. CDR3 loop: CASSLGGAGGSTQYF. In DNA form, the CDR3 reads TGTGCCAGCAGCTTAGGTGGGGCGGGAGGCAGTACGCAGTATTTT.

This clone was observed a few times. This chain connects TRBV6-1 to TRBJ2-1; a possible D gene is TRBD2 (6 bases). Trimming cost V 7 bases and J 3 bases, with 13 bases left between them. CDR1 and CDR2 from the germline V gene are MNHNS and SASEGT. This CDR3 spans 14 amino acids. CDR3 bases: TGTGCCAGCACCCCGAGGCGGGGCTACAATGAGCAGTTCTTC. It yields the protein CASTPRRGYNEQFF.

This clone occurred many times. At the DNA level, this CDR3 is encoded by other sequences in the same sample as well. J is TRBJ2-3 and V is TRBV18; D ambiguous. V lost 5 bases to trimming and J lost 0 bases, with 3 bases between them. The CDR3 contains 12 residues. Germline CDR1 reads KGHSH; CDR2 reads LQKENI. CDR3 coding DNA: TGTGCCAGCTCAAGGAGCACAGATACGCAGTATTTT. Its translation is CASSRSTDTQYF.